The sequence of this TCR beta chain was determined in a study of siplizumab effects on memory and regulatory T cells. Assay: immunoSEQ multiplex PCR; the TCRdb copy retains only in-frame clones and omits some. This repertoire shows about 94,000 clones, around 94% found once; its top ten account for over 0.25%. The CDR3 is 16 amino acids. The V segment lost 2 bases and the J segment 2 bases; nucleotides outside the gene matches: 6. CDR1 and CDR2 (germline): SGHTA, FQGTGA. This clone has just a few counts. The sequenced sample was non-Treg CD4+ T cells sorted from blood. This TCR came from a human donor in good health. This chain connects TRBV7-3 to TRBJ2-1, with 7 positions matching TRBD2. The CDR3 DNA is TGTGCCAGCAGCTTAGGTAGGGGACTAACCTACAATGAGCAGTTCTTC. Protein sequence: CASSLGRGLTYNEQFF.